This T cell receptor beta chain was captured by sequencing in a study of technical replicates of blood from several donors (dated by TCRdb to about 2017). A remark on this clone: Its specific antigen is unknown. Nothing much larger sits one base from this clone, and base qualities are not available.

Libraries came from the immunoSEQ multiplex PCR assay. In TCRdb, the immuneACCESS table is reduced to in-frame sequences with V and J assigned. These tables do not hold every clone; where another copy was compared, an unresolved V gene accounts for under half, and the others remain unexplained. The sample profile shows tens of thousands of clones; 95% to 96% of them were found once. Roughly 0.24% of the sample belongs to the ten largest clones. The CDR3 goes from the cysteine to the phenylalanine over 18 residues. Of the read, only the CDR3 DNA is kept; its 54 bases are in frame from base 1. V is cut back by 0 bases and J by 0 bases, with 7 bases in the junction unmatched. Based on the germline V gene, the CDR1 and CDR2 sequences are MGHRA and YSYEKL.

The sequence was obtained from a human donor in good health. Material: T cells isolated from PBMCs. This chain joins TRBV4-1 to TRBJ2-1, with 8 central nucleotides matching TRBD2. DNA sequence: TGCGCCAGCAGCCAAGAGCCCCCGGGAGGGAGCTCCTACAATGAGCAGTTCTTC. The resulting protein is CASSQEPPGGSSYNEQFF.